The T cell receptor (beta chain) described here comes from a study of ipilimumab plus nivolumab after autologous stem cell transplantation. General study results and limits: The authors say TCR, Treg and microbiome findings warrant further study.

V dropped 1 base and J dropped 6; count of bases not matched to a gene: 11. The germline gives CDR1 GTSNPN, CDR2 SVGIG (reference sequence). CDR3 length: 15 amino acids. This clone was detected only a few times. Its antigen is not known. The table came from immunoSEQ multiplex PCR; TCRdb's copy has only in-frame clones and leaves some out. The data hold 10,000 to 15,000 clones, with under 80% observed a single time. Checkpoint therapy with ipilimumab 1 mg/kg began 14 to 28 days after transplant. Sequencing used PBMCs, obtained in a trial of ipilimumab plus nivolumab as post-transplant consolidation. The source is a male donor with multiple myeloma. V is TRBV30 and J is TRBJ1-2, with 7 nucleotides matching TRBD1. In nucleotides, the CDR3 is TGTGCCTGGAGTGCCTCACAGACAGGGTATGATGGCTACACCTTC. Its protein is CAWSASQTGYDGYTF.